A single sample gave rise to the 6 T cell receptor beta chains below, sequenced in a study of blood T cell repertoires in COVID-19. Sequenced by immunoSEQ multiplex PCR; TCRdb stores in-frame clones only, minus some. The data show around 260,000 clones, about 85% seen once. The source material was peripheral blood. The receptors come from a human donor with COVID-19, enrolled during active disease. The donor label of this sample is uncertain.

This clone was observed many times. V gene TRBV18 combines with J gene TRBJ2-7; D is undetermined. The CDR3 is 14 amino acids. Germline lookup yields CDR1 KGHSH and CDR2 LQKENI. The V end lost 3 bases, the J end lost 6 bases, and 15 bases lay between the germline ends. As DNA, the CDR3 is TGTGCCAGCTCACCCCCTCCCGGTCGTGGCGAGCAGTACTTC. Amino acids: CASSPPPGRGEQYF.

Only one count was recorded for this clone. This chain connects TRBV19 to TRBJ1-4; a weak D match, TRBD1 (5 bases). V was clipped by 3 bases and J by 8 bases, with 16 bases between them. The length of the CDR3 is 15 residues. Germline V gene sequence: CDR1 LNHDA, CDR2 SQIVND (reference sequence). The CDR3 nucleotides read TGTGCCAGTAGTATCGGACCAGGGTCTGTGGAAAAACTGTTTTTT. Amino acids: CASSIGPGSVEKLFF.

The J gene is TRBJ1-2, the V gene TRBV28; D gene unclear. Germline values: CDR1 MDHEN, CDR2 SYDVKM. Between the trimmed V and J ends, which lost 7 bases and 8 bases, there was a span of 11 bases. CDR3 length equals 11 residues. The CDR3 coding sequence is TGTGCCAGCATACAACCGGGGGGCTACACCTTC. It encodes CASIQPGGYTF.

The rearrangement joins TRBV27 to TRBJ2-2; 11 nucleotides agree with TRBD2. J was trimmed by 8 bases and V by 2 bases; bases with no gene match: 10. This CDR3 has 17 residues. The germline CDR1 and CDR2 sequences are MNHEY and SMNVEV (reference sequence). CDR3 protein: CASSLVGLAGGGGELFF. DNA of the CDR3: TGTGCCAGCAGTTTAGTGGGGCTAGCGGGAGGAGGAGGGGAGCTGTTTTTT.

The chain recombines TRBV6-5 with TRBJ2-1, with 13 bases matching TRBD2. The germline gives CDR1 MNHEY, CDR2 SVGAGI. Trimming took 7 bases from V and 8 from J; bases not matched to a gene: 2. The CDR3 runs to 13 residues. The CDR3 bases are TGTGCCAGCACCGGACTAGCGGGAGATGAGCAGTTCTTC. This encodes CASTGLAGDEQFF.

This chain uses TRBV18 with TRBJ1-2; 8 bases line up with TRBD1. Germline values: CDR1 KGHSH, CDR2 LQKENI. The CDR3 covers 15 residues. J gave up 8 bases and V 3 bases, and 11 bases lay outside the gene matches. The CDR3 loop is CASSPIGQGALGYTF. As DNA, the CDR3 is TGTGCCAGCTCACCTATCGGGCAGGGGGCGCTGGGCTACACCTTC.